This T cell receptor (beta chain) was observed in a study of T cells in Graves' hyperthyroidism and ophthalmopathy. Whole-study findings and limits: In validation, the model predicted ophthalmopathy. These predictions came a median about 6.5 months before onset. Researchers report that a 13 V-J model separated ophthalmopathy from stable hyperthyroidism.

Germline-derived CDR1 and CDR2 are SGHRS and YFSETQ. J was trimmed by 4 bases and V by 4 bases; bases with no gene match: 8. There are 14 residues in the CDR3. The source material, RNA transcripts, was used to amplify TCR beta CDR3 regions. With the HTBI primer set, the TCR CDR3 went through a first round of RT-PCR. TCRdb independently ran MiXCR on the multiplex PCR reads; one entry per CDR3 protein. The sample lists roughly 330,000 distinct CDR3 sequences, around 16% occurring once. Many counts were recorded for this clonotype. No antigen is known for it. The chain couples TRBV5-1 to TRBJ2-7; 7 positions agree with TRBD1. Source material: blood. The sequence came from a man aged 25-45 years with Graves' hyperthyroidism. Here the CDR3 reads CASSPDRVKYEQYF. The DNA for the CDR3 is TGCGCCAGCAGCCCCGACAGGGTCAAGTACGAGCAGTACTTC.